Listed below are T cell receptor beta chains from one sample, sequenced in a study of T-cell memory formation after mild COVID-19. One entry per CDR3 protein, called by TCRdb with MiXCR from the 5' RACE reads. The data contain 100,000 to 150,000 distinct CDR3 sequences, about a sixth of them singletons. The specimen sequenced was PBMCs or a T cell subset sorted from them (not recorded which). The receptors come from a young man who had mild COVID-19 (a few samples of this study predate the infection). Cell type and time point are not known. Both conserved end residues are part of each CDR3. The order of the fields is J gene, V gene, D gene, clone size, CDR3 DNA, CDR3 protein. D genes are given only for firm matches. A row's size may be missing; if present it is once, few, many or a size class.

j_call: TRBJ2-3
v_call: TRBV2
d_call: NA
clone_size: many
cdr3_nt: TGTGCCAGCAGTGAACCCCACCAAGATACGCAGTATTTT
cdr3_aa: CASSEPHQDTQYF

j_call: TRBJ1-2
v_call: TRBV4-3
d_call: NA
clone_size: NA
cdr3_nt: TGCGCCAGCAGCCAAGATAGGAGGACTTTCTCAGGCTACACCTTC
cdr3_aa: CASSQDRRTFSGYTF

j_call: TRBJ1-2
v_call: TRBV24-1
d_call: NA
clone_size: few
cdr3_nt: TGTGCCACCAGTGCCGTACACCTTAACTATGGCTACACCTTC
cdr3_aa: CATSAVHLNYGYTF

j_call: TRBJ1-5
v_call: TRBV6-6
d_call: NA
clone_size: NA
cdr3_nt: TGTGCCGGCGCGGGATTCAATCAGCCCCAGCATTTT
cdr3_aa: CAGAGFNQPQHF

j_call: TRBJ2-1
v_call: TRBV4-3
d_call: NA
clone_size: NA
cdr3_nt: TGCGCCAGCAGCCAACCCTACGGAGGGGAGCAGTTCTTC
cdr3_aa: CASSQPYGGEQFF

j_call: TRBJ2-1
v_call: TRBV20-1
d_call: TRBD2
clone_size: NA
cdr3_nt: TGCAGTGCTCCGACTAGCGCTAACAATGAGCAGTTCTTC
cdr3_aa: CSAPTSANNEQFF

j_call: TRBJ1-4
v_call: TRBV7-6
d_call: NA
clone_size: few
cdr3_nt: TGTGCCAGCAGCTCTGCCTTTGGGAGCATAGAAAAACTGTTTTTT
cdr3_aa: CASSSAFGSIEKLFF

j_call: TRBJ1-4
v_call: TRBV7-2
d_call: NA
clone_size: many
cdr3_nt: TGTGCCAGCAGCCCCAGACCAACCCAGGGTGAAAAACTGTTTTTT
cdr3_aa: CASSPRPTQGEKLFF

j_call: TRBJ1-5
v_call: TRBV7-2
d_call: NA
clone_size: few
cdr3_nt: TGTGCCAGCAGCCGGGACAACGGGCAGCCCCAGCATTTT
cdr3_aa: CASSRDNGQPQHF

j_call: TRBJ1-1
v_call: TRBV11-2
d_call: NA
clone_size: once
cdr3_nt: TGTGCCAGCAGCTTCTTCCCGGGTAACACTGAAGCTTTCTTT
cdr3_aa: CASSFFPGNTEAFF

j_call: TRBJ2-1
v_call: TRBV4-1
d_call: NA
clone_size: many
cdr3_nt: TGCGCCAGCAGCCAAGATGGGGGGACGGGAGAGCAGTTCTTC
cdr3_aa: CASSQDGGTGEQFF

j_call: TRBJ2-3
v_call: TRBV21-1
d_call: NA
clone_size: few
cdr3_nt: TGTGCCAGCAGACTGACTAGAGATTGCTCAGATACGCAGTATTTT
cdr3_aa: CASRLTRDCSDTQYF

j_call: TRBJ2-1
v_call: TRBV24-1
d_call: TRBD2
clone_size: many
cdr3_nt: TGTGCCACCAGTGATTCGGGGGGAAAATCCTACAATGAGCAGTTCTTC
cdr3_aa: CATSDSGGKSYNEQFF

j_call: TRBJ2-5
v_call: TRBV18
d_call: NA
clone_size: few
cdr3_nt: TGTGCCAGTCAAGCCTTGGACAGCGGGTACCAAGAGACCCAGTACTTC
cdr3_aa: CASQALDSGYQETQYF

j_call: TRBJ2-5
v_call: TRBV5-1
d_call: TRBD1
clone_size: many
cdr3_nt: TGCGCCAGCAGCAGAGGGACAGGGGAGACCCAGTACTTC
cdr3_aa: CASSRGTGETQYF

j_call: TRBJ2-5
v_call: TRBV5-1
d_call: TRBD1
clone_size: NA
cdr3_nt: TGCGCCAGCAGCTTCCGGGACAGGGGCGTTGTAGAGACCCAGTACTTC
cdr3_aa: CASSFRDRGVVETQYF

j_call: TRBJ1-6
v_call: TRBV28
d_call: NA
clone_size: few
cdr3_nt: TGTGCCAGCACTATGCGCCAGGTGGGCCAAGCTGCCTATAATTCACCCCTCCACTTT
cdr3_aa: CASTMRQVGQAAYNSPLHF

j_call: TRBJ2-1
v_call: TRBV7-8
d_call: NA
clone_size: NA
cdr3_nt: TGTGCCAGCAGCTTAGATCGAATGGCCCGGCAGTTCTTC
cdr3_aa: CASSLDRMARQFF

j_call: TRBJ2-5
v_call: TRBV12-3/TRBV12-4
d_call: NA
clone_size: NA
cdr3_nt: TGTGCCAGCAGACACAGTCTCGGCAGCCAAGAGACCCAGTACTTC
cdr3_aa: CASRHSLGSQETQYF

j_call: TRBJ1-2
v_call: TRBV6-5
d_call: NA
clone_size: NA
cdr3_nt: TGTGCCAGCACCAACTTCCGAGGGGGCTATGGCTACACCTTC
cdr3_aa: CASTNFRGGYGYTF

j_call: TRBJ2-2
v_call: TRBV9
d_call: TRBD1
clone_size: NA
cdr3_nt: TGTGCCAGCAGCGCCCGGGACAGGCTGAACACCGGGGAGCTGTTTTTT
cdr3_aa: CASSARDRLNTGELFF

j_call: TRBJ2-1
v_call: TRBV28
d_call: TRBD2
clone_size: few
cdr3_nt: TGTGCCAGCAGAAAAGCGGGGGGGAAGTACAATGAGCAGTTCTTC
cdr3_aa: CASRKAGGKYNEQFF

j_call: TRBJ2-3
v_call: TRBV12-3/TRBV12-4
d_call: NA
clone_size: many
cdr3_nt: TGTGCCAGCAGTTTATCAGGACAGTTCACAGATACGCAGTATTTT
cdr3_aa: CASSLSGQFTDTQYF

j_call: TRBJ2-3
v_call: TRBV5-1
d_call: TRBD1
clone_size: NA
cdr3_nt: TGCGCCAGCAGCCCACCGGGACAGGGGGCGATCACAGATACGCAGTATTTT
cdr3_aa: CASSPPGQGAITDTQYF

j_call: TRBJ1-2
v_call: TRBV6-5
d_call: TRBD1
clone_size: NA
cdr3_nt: TGTGCCAGCAGTTACTCGATAGGTTCCCAGGGGGACTATGGCTACACCTTC
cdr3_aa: CASSYSIGSQGDYGYTF

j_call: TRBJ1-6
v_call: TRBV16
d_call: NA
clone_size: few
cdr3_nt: TGTGCCAGCAGCCAATTCCGTAGGAGTTCACCCCTCCACTTT
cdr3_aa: CASSQFRRSSPLHF

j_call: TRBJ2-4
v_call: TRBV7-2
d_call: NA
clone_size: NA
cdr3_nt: TGTGCCAGCAGCCTCCGGTCGGGGCCCAAAAACATTCAGTACTTC
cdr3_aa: CASSLRSGPKNIQYF

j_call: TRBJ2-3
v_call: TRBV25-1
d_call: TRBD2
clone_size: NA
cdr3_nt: TGTGCCAGCAGTGAATTAGCGGGGGGCACAGATACGCAGTATTTT
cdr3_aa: CASSELAGGTDTQYF

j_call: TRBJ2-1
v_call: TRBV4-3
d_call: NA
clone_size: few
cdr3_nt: TGCGCCAGGGGAGCTTTGGACGGGAGCTCCTACAATGAGCAGTTCTTC
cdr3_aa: CARGALDGSSYNEQFF

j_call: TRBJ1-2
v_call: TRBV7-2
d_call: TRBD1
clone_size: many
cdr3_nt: TGTGCCAGCAGCTTAGGCTCGGGACAGGCTATCTATGGCTACACCTTC
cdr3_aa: CASSLGSGQAIYGYTF

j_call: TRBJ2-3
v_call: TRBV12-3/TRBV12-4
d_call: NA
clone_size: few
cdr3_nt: TGTGCCACCAGGGATAGGTCAAGGGGCACAGATACGCAGTATTTT
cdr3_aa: CATRDRSRGTDTQYF

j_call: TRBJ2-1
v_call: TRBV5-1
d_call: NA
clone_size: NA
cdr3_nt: TGCGCCAGCAGCTTGGCCGCAGGTTCCTACAATGAGCAGTTCTTC
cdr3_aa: CASSLAAGSYNEQFF

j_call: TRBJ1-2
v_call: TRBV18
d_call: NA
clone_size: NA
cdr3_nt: TGTGCCAGCTCACCAACTAGAGGACAGCTCTATGGCTACACCTTC
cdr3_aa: CASSPTRGQLYGYTF

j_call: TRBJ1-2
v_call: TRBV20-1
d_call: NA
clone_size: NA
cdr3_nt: TGCAGTGCTAGAGTACAGGGTCGGGGCTACACCTTC
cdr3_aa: CSARVQGRGYTF

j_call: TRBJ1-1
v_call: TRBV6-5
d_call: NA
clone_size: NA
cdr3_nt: TGTGCCAGCAGTTACTCAAAGTTCCGGCGAAACACTGAAGCTTTCTTT
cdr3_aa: CASSYSKFRRNTEAFF

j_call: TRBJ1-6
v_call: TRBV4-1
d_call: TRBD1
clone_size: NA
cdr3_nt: TGCGCCAGCAGCCACCTTTATAAGGACAGGGGTTCACCCCTCCACTTT
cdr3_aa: CASSHLYKDRGSPLHF

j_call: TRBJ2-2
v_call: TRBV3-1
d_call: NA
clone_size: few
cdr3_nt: TGTGCCAGCAGCCAAGTCTTTGGGAACACCGGGGAGCTGTTTTTT
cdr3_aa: CASSQVFGNTGELFF

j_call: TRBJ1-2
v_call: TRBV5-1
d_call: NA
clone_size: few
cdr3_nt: TGCGCCAGCAGCTTTTCTCCCGGCCCCGAGAGAGGCTACACCTTC
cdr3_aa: CASSFSPGPERGYTF

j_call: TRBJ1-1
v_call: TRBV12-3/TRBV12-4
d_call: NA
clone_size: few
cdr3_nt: TGTGCCAGCGGTCAGGGAAAGGGTGAAGCTTTCTTT
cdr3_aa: CASGQGKGEAFF

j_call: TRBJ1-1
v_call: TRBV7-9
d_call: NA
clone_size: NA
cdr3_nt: TGTGCCAGCAGCAGCAGCGGGGAGGGAGCTTTCTTT
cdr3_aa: CASSSSGEGAFF

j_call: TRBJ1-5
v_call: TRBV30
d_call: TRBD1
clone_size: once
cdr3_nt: TGTGCCTGGAGTGTGGCAGGGGGGAATCAGCCCCAGCATTTT
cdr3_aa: CAWSVAGGNQPQHF

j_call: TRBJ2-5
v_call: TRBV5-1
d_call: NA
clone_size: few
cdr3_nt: TGCGCCAGCAGCTTGGGTGTGACAAGGGGCGAGACCCAGTACTTC
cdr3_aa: CASSLGVTRGETQYF